Listed here are 19 T cell receptor beta chains from one sample, sequenced in a study of shared clonotypes between healthy human individuals. Repertoires were generated with immunoSEQ multiplex PCR, while TCRdb's copy carries only in-frame clones and drops some. The sample shows around 120,000 clones, just over 65% of them seen only once. The source material was memory CD8+ T cells sorted from blood. Subset described: CD45RO+ cells pooled with CCR7-negative TemRA cells. These receptors all stem from a woman younger than 45 in good health.

This clone was counted at least ten times. This rearrangement joins TRBV6-1 to TRBJ2-3; 9 bases are a match to TRBD2. The CDR3 covers 15 residues. From germline, CDR1 is MNHNS and CDR2 SASEGT. J was trimmed by 4 bases and V by 4 bases; bases with no gene match: 6. The CDR3, as DNA: TGTGCCAGCAGTGCCTTAGCGGGAGAACCAGATACGCAGTATTTT. Translating it yields CASSALAGEPDTQYF.

This clone occurred once. The chain combines TRBV28 with TRBJ1-5; TRBD1 matches at 10 bases. The V gene's germline CDR1 is MDHEN and CDR2 SYDVKM. This CDR3 has 17 amino acids. V shed 5 bases, J shed 0 bases, and the junction held 7 bases outside the gene matches. Here the CDR3 reads CASSRDRGPYSNQPQHF. The CDR3 bases are TGTGCCAGCAGTCGCGACAGGGGGCCTTATAGCAATCAGCCCCAGCATTTT.

The V call is TRBV6-6, the J call TRBJ1-1, with 7 bases fitting TRBD1. Germline trimming cut 6 bases from V and 2 bases from J; bases unmatched to any gene: 6. Germline V gives CDR1 MNHNY, CDR2 SVGAGI (reference sequence). The CDR3 is 14 residues long. The CDR3 loop is CASRSGGANTEAFF. Written as DNA, the CDR3 is TGTGCCAGCAGGTCAGGGGGTGCCAACACTGAAGCTTTCTTT.

This rearrangement joins TRBV9 to TRBJ2-4; a possible D gene is TRBD2 (7 bases). Trimming cost V 0 bases and J 3 bases, with 10 bases left between them. Germline CDR1 reads SGDLS; CDR2 reads YYNGEE. The CDR3 sequence is 15 residues long. The chain's CDR3 is CASSVGGGGKNIQYF. CDR3 DNA: TGTGCCAGCAGCGTAGGCGGGGGCGGCAAAAACATTCAGTACTTC.

CDR3 DNA sequence: TGTGCCAGCAGTGATAGGGTGGGCGGAGCATACGAGCAGTACTTC. It codes for CASSDRVGGAYEQYF. The V and J genes are TRBV21-1 and TRBJ2-7. TRBV21-1 is classified as a pseudogene. The CDR3 consists of 15 residues.

This rearrangement joins TRBV28 to TRBJ2-5, with D perhaps matching TRBD1 (6 bases). The end of the DNA fits TRBJ2-7 better, so the J call may be wrong. CDR3 size: 14 residues. The V gene's germline CDR1 is MDHEN and CDR2 SYDVKM. CDR3: CASRPQGYPYEQYF. In DNA form, the CDR3 reads TGTGCCAGCAGACCACAGGGATACCCCTACGAGCAGTACTTC.

V and J are TRBV28 and TRBJ2-3; 12 bases are a match to TRBD2. The J segment lost 2 bases and the V segment lost 5 bases, leaving 11 bases of the junction unmatched. Per the germline V gene, CDR1 is MDHEN and CDR2 is SYDVKM. This CDR3 is built from 18 residues. The CDR3 DNA sequence: TGTGCCAGCAGTCCAAGGACTAGCGGGATTACCTTCACAGATACGCAGTATTTT. It is translated as CASSPRTSGITFTDTQYF.

This chain connects TRBV9 to TRBJ2-2; D gene uncertain. Trimming cost V 0 bases and J 3 bases, with 12 bases left between them. Germline CDR1 SGDLS, CDR2 YYNGEE. The CDR3 loop spans 16 amino acids. CDR3 protein: CASSVDDTAHTGELFF. Written as DNA, the CDR3 is TGTGCCAGCAGCGTAGACGACACAGCACACACCGGGGAGCTGTTTTTT.

The gene calls are TRBV2 and TRBJ2-7; TRBD2 agrees at 10 bases. Per the germline V gene, CDR1 is SNHLY and CDR2 is FYNNEI. The CDR3 has 15 amino acids. V was clipped by 0 bases and J by 3 bases; unmatched bases: 2. CDR3 sequence: CASSEAGTSVYEQYF. CDR3 DNA: TGTGCCAGCAGTGAAGCCGGGACTAGCGTCTACGAGCAGTACTTC.

The chain combines TRBV5-4 with TRBJ2-7; D unclear. In germline, CDR1 is SGHNT, CDR2 YYREEE (reference sequence). The CDR3 is 13 residues long. V was cut by 1 base and J by 1 base, with 6 bases left in between. CDR3 loop: CASSLQQSYEQYF. The CDR3 coding sequence is TGTGCCAGCAGCTTGCAGCAATCCTACGAGCAGTACTTC.

This chain joins TRBV28 and TRBJ1-2; a possible D gene is TRBD1 (6 bases). The length of the CDR3 is 16 residues. Germline lookup yields CDR1 MDHEN and CDR2 SYDVKM. V was cut by 7 bases and J by 2 bases, with 20 bases left in between. The DNA for the CDR3 is TGTGCCAGCATGGGACTCGAATGGGGGGCGAACTATGGCTACACCTTC. This gives the protein CASMGLEWGANYGYTF.

The rearrangement links TRBV15 to TRBJ2-5; TRBD1 matches at 7 bases. This CDR3 region has 12 residues. V lost 2 bases and J lost 12; bases outside the gene matches: 6. Germline values: CDR1 LNHNV, CDR2 YYDKDF (reference sequence). CDR3 amino acids: CATSRSTGLKYF. CDR3 DNA sequence: TGTGCCACCAGCAGATCGACAGGGTTAAAGTACTTC.

The gene calls are TRBV7-8 and TRBJ2-3; D ambiguous. CDR1 SGHVS and CDR2 FQNEAQ come from the germline V gene. V was clipped by 2 bases and J by 5 bases, with 20 bases between them. The CDR3 runs to 17 residues. The CDR3 DNA is TGTGCCAGCAGCTTATTCCCCCCAGAGGCTGTAGTAGATACGCAGTATTTT. Its translation: CASSLFPPEAVVDTQYF.

As for this clone: This is likely an artifact of a read error, given a far larger clone one base away. Other DNA variants within this sample encode the same CDR3. This chain joins TRBV25-1 and TRBJ1-5; D is undetermined. This CDR3 contains 14 residues. The V gene's germline CDR1 is MGHDK and CDR2 SYGVNS. The V end was cut by 3 bases, the J end by 2 bases, with 8 bases between. CDR3 residues: CASSDREGNQPQHF. Written as DNA, the CDR3 is TGTGCCAGCAGTGACCGGGAGGGCAATCAGCCCCAGCATTTT.

The chain has TRBV28 and TRBJ2-1, with 10 bases matching TRBD2. The CDR3 extends over 16 amino acids. Unmatched junction bases numbered 2, after V lost 3 bases and J lost 0 bases. Germline lookup yields CDR1 MDHEN and CDR2 SYDVKM. As DNA, the CDR3 is TGTGCCAGCAGTTTTAGCGGGAGGCCCTCCTACAATGAGCAGTTCTTC. It translates to CASSFSGRPSYNEQFF.

The gene calls are TRBV29-1 and TRBJ2-3; D tentatively reads TRBD1 or TRBD2 (5 bases each). The V gene's germline CDR1 is SQVTM and CDR2 ANQGSEA. This CDR3 spans 11 amino acids. Trimming left V 0 bases short and J 10 bases short, with 8 bases between. CDR3 region: CSVEDQGPQYF. The CDR3 nucleotides are TGCAGCGTTGAAGACCAGGGACCGCAGTATTTT.

This sequence joins TRBV10-2 and TRBJ2-7; 7 bases align to TRBD1. Looked up from germline, CDR1 is WSHSY and CDR2 is SAAADI. V lost 4 bases, J lost 3 bases, and 3 bases stayed unmatched. The CDR3 has 13 amino acids. This CDR3 is CASSADRNYEQYF. DNA for the CDR3: TGCGCCAGCAGTGCGGACAGGAACTACGAGCAGTACTTC.

This chain connects TRBV4-1 to TRBJ2-7; D perhaps matches TRBD1 (5 bases). V was cut by 1 base and J by 12 bases, with 16 bases left in between. Germline CDR1 is MGHRA and CDR2 is YSYEKL. There are 13 residues in the CDR3. CDR3 amino acids: CASSQALYRQRYF. The CDR3 DNA reads as TGCGCCAGCAGCCAAGCGCTCTACCGACAGCGGTACTTC.

This clone was picked up one time. The rearrangement links TRBV27 to TRBJ2-1; D remains unclear. CDR1 MNHEY and CDR2 SMNVEV come from the germline V gene (reference sequence). Deletions cut 5 bases from V and 3 bases from J, with 17 bases between. The CDR3 has 16 amino acids. DNA for the CDR3: TGTGCCAGCAGTACCCAAGGGATCCCGAGCTACAATGAGCAGTTCTTC. This encodes CASSTQGIPSYNEQFF.